These 14 T cell receptor beta chains were all obtained from the same sample, sequenced in a study of blood T cell repertoires in COVID-19. Profiling relied on immunoSEQ multiplex PCR, and the TCRdb table lists in-frame clones only, not all of them. The sample has around 100,000 clones, almost 90% seen once. Sequencing was carried out using peripheral blood. The receptors derive from a human donor in a cohort sampled during active COVID-19.

The rearrangement joins TRBV7-3 to TRBJ1-3, with unresolved D. Germline loops: CDR1 SGHTA, CDR2 FQGTGA. This CDR3 is built from 15 residues. V lost 5 bases to trimming and J lost 2 bases, with 13 bases between them. DNA for the CDR3: TGTGCCAGCAGCCAAAATGGGGAGCCTGGAAACACCATATATTTT. Protein sequence: CASSQNGEPGNTIYF.

This clone was found once. The chain is built from TRBV30 and TRBJ1-2; D is unclear. Germline V gene sequence: CDR1 GTSNPN, CDR2 SVGIG (reference sequence). CDR3 length equals 13 residues. V lost 2 bases and J lost 4, with 11 bases in between. CDR3 coding DNA: TGTGCCTGGAGTCGGGTGGCCACCTATGGCTACACCTTC. Encoded protein: CAWSRVATYGYTF.

The chain recombines TRBV5-1 with TRBJ2-4; no clear D. The V end was cut by 4 bases, the J end by 8 bases, with 16 bases between. The CDR3 runs 14 residues. Germline assignment: CDR1 SGHRS and CDR2 YFSETQ. The CDR3 is CASSHGSPADIQYF. CDR3 nucleotides: TGCGCCAGCAGCCACGGGTCCCCGGCAGACATTCAGTACTTC.

Remarks on this clone: The junction shows a germline mismatch at one end, possibly a read error. The V gene is TRBV7-9, the J gene TRBJ2-3; 13 nucleotides agree with TRBD2. Germline CDR1 and CDR2: SEHNR and FQNEAQ (reference sequence). CDR3 size: 14 residues. The CDR3 protein is CASTLRTSGGTQYF. The CDR3 DNA reads TGTGCCAGCACCTTAAGGACTAGCGGGGGCACGCAGTATTTT.

The rearrangement uses TRBV3-1 (or the pseudogene TRBV3-2) and TRBJ2-3; 10 positions match TRBD2. V was clipped by 9 bases and J by 2 bases; unmatched bases: 5. This CDR3 region has 14 residues. Germline values: CDR1 LGHDT, CDR2 YNNKEL (reference sequence). The DNA for the CDR3 is TGTGCCAGTCGGACTAGCGGCTCCACAGATACGCAGTATTTT. Protein: CASRTSGSTDTQYF.

The chain is built from TRBV19 and TRBJ2-3; TRBD2 agrees at 15 bases. Germline V lookup: CDR1 LNHDA, CDR2 SQIVND (reference sequence). This CDR3 comprises 16 residues. V lost 5 bases, J lost 5 bases, and 5 bases stayed unmatched. In nucleotides, the CDR3 is TGTGCCAGTAGTCGGACTAGCGGGAGGGCCGGAGATACGCAGTATTTT. Its protein is CASSRTSGRAGDTQYF.

The rearrangement joins TRBV2 to TRBJ1-5; 8 bases agree with TRBD1. The CDR3 has 15 amino acids. From germline, CDR1 is SNHLY and CDR2 FYNNEI. Trimming removed 9 bases from V and 8 bases from J; junction bases left unmatched: 15. CDR3 bases: TGTGCCAGTCTCGGGGGGACAGGCTACCGGGAGCCCCAGCATTTT. As protein: CASLGGTGYREPQHF.

The rearrangement uses TRBV7-2 and TRBJ2-2; 8 nucleotides match TRBD1. Germline-derived CDR1 and CDR2 are SGHTA and FQGNSA. The V segment lost 5 bases and the J segment 5 bases; nucleotides outside the gene matches: 7. The CDR3 runs to 15 residues. CDR3 sequence (DNA): TGTGCCAGCAGCCTAACAGGGGGTGGTACCGGGGAGCTGTTTTTT. This gives the protein CASSLTGGGTGELFF.

This clone was counted many times. The gene calls are TRBV11-2 and TRBJ1-2; 9 bases are a match to TRBD1. Looked up from germline, CDR1 is SGHAT and CDR2 is FQNNGV. The CDR3 is made up of 16 amino acids. Germline trimming cut 5 bases from V and 5 bases from J; bases unmatched to any gene: 12. The CDR3, as DNA: TGTGCCAGCAGCCCCGGGACAGGGCCGCCGAGTTATGGCTACACCTTC. Translation gives CASSPGTGPPSYGYTF.

This chain connects TRBV5-8 to TRBJ1-5, with a weak D call TRBD1 (5 bases). Looked up from germline, CDR1 is SGHTS and CDR2 is YDEGEE. CDR3 size: 16 residues. With 2 bases removed from V and 0 bases from J, the gap between germline ends came to 12 bases. DNA of the CDR3: TGTGCCAGCAGCTTTCTCTCAGGGTATAGCAATCAGCCCCAGCATTTT. Encoded protein: CASSFLSGYSNQPQHF.

This rearrangement joins TRBV4-1 to TRBJ1-6; TRBD1 might be the D (6 bases). Germline values: CDR1 MGHRA, CDR2 YSYEKL. The CDR3 is 15 amino acids. The V end was cut by 2 bases, the J end by 7 bases, with 12 bases between. DNA of the CDR3: TGCGCCAGCAGCCAATTCGAGACAGGAAATTCACCCCTCCACTTT. Its protein product is CASSQFETGNSPLHF.

The rearrangement uses TRBV2 and TRBJ2-7; the match to TRBD2 covers 7 bases. CDR3 length equals 15 residues. Germline V gives CDR1 SNHLY, CDR2 FYNNEI. Trimming cost V 6 bases and J 0 bases; bases outside gene matches: 8. The CDR3 nucleotides are TGTGCCAGCAGCCTTAGAGCGGGGTCCTCCTACGAGCAGTACTTC. It yields the protein CASSLRAGSSYEQYF.

The chain combines TRBV7-9 with TRBJ2-5, with D unresolved. CDR1 SEHNR and CDR2 FQNEAQ come from the germline V gene (reference sequence). V lost 3 bases to trimming and J lost 1 base, with 3 bases between them. The CDR3 length is 12 residues. The CDR3 nucleotides are TGTGCCAGCAGCTTTCTCCAAGAGACCCAGTACTTC. Translation gives CASSFLQETQYF. Full variable domain (rest looked up from reference TRBV7-9 and TRBJ2-5): DTGVSQNPRHKITKRGQNVTFRCDPISEHNRLYWYRQTLGQGPEFLTYFQNEAQLEKSRLLSDRFSAERPKGSFSTLEIQRTEQGDSAMYLCASSFLQETQYFGPGTRLLVL.

The chain is built from TRBV9 and TRBJ1-2; TRBD1 is a possible D gene (6 bases). There are 14 residues in the CDR3. V was shortened by 0 bases and J by 7 bases, with 13 bases between the two germline ends. Germline V gives CDR1 SGDLS, CDR2 YYNGEE. The chain's CDR3 is CASSVDRTGSGYTF. Written as DNA, the CDR3 is TGTGCCAGCAGCGTAGACCGCACAGGGAGTGGCTACACCTTC.